This T cell receptor (beta chain) was sequenced in a study of blood T cell repertoires in COVID-19. This table comes from immunoSEQ multiplex PCR, and its TCRdb copy is limited to in-frame clones, with some not included. The sample shows some 150,000 clones, approximately 80% of them seen only once. J gave up 9 bases and V 1 base, and 3 bases lay outside the gene matches. CDR3 length: 15 residues. Germline-derived CDR1 and CDR2 are SEHNR and FQNEAQ (reference sequence). The source is a human donor in a cohort sampled during active COVID-19. The V and J genes are TRBV7-9 and TRBJ1-6; 10 bases match TRBD1. The sample consisted of peripheral blood. DNA of the CDR3: TGTGCCAGCAGCTTAGGAGGGACAGGGGCTTCACCCCTCCACTTT. Protein sequence: CASSLGGTGASPLHF.